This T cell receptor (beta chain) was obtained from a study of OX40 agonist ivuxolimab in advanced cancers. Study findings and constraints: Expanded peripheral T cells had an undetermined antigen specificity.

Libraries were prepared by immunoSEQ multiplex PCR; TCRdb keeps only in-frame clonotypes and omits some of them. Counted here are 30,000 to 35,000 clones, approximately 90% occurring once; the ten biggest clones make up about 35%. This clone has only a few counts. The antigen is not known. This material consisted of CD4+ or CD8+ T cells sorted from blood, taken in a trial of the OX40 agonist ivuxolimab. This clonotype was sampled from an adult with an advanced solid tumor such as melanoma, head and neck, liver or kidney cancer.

In DNA, the CDR3 is TGCGCCAGCAGAGTACAGGGGGGGGGCTATAGCAATCAGCCCCAGCATTTT. Its protein product is CASRVQGGGYSNQPQHF. This sequence joins TRBV10-1 and TRBJ1-5, with TRBD1 matching over 8 bases. This CDR3 is 17 amino acids long. The trim removed 6 bases at V and 0 bases at J, leaving 10 bases unmatched. From germline, CDR1 is WNHNN and CDR2 SYGVQD (reference sequence).